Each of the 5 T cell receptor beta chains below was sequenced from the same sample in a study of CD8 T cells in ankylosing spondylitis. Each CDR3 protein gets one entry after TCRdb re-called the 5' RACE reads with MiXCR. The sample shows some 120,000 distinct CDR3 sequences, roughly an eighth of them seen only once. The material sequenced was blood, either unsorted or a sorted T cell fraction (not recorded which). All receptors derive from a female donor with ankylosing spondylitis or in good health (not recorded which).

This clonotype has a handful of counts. CDR3 in DNA: TGTGCCAGCAGCCACGGTGAGCAGTTCTTC. It encodes CASSHGEQFF. The chain uses TRBV12-3 or TRBV12-4 and TRBJ2-1; the D is unclear. This CDR3 spans 10 amino acids. The V end lost 6 bases, the J end lost 9 bases, and 6 bases lay between the germline ends.

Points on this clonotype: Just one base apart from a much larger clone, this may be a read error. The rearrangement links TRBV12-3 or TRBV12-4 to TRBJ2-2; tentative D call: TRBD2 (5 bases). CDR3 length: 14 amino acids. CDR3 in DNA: TGTGCCAACAGTCCTCCGCGGGTCACCGGGGAGCTGTTTTTT. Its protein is CANSPPRVTGELFF.

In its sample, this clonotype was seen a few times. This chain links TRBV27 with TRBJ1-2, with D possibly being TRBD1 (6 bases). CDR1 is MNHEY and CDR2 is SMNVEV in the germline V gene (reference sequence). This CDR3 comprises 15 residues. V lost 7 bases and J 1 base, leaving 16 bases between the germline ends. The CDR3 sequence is CASTQYRVGNYGYTF. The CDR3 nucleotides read TGTGCCAGCACTCAGTACAGGGTGGGTAACTATGGCTACACCTTC.

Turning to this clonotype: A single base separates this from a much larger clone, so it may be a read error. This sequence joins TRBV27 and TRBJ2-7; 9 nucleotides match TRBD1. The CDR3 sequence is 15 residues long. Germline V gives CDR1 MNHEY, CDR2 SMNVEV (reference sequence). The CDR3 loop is CASTLFPTGGYEQYF. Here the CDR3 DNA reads TGTGCCAGCACTTTATTCCCGACAGGGGGGTACGAGCAGTACTTC.

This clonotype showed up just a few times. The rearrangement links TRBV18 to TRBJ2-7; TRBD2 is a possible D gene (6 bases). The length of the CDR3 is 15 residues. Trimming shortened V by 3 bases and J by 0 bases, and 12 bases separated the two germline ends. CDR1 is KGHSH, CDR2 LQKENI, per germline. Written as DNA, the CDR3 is TGTGCCAGCTCACCCCGGGACGGGAGCTCCTACGAGCAGTACTTC. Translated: CASSPRDGSSYEQYF.